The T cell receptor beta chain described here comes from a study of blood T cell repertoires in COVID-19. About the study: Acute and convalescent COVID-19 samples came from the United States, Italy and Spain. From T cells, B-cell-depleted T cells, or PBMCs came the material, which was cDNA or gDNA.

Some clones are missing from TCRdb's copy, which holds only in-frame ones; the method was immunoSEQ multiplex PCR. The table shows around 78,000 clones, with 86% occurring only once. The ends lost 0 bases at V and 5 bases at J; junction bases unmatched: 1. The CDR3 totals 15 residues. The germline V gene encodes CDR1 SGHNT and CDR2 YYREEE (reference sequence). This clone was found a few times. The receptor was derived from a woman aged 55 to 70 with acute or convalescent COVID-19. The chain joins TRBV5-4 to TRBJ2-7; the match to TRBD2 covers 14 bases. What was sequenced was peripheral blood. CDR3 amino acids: CASSLGGLAGDEQYF. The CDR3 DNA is TGTGCCAGCAGCTTGGGGGGACTAGCGGGGGACGAGCAGTACTTC.